This T cell receptor beta chain originates from a study of blood T cells in healthy people across ages. The second PCR ran roughly 6 to 11 cycles with a sample-barcoded 5' primer and J-beta primers. TCRdb reprocessed the 5' RACE reads with MiXCR, giving one entry per CDR3 protein. The sample shows 650,000 to 950,000 distinct CDR3 sequences, around two fifths of them seen only once. Every sample yielded at least 6.5 million isolated PBMCs. CDR1 is SGHAT, CDR2 FQNNGV, per germline. V lost 6 bases to trimming and J lost 1 base, with 16 bases between them. This CDR3 comprises 16 residues. This sequence joins TRBV11-2 and TRBJ2-1, with unresolved D. Sequenced material: blood. The receptor comes from a man between 60 and 75 years old in good health. CDR3 coding DNA: TGTGCCAGCAGGTCTTACAGTGCCCGATCCTACAATGAGCAGTTCTTC. Protein sequence: CASRSYSARSYNEQFF.